The source of this T cell receptor (beta chain) is a study of blood T cell repertoires in COVID-19. Germline V gene lookup returns CDR1 SGHTA and CDR2 FQGNSA. V was shortened by 2 bases and J by 0 bases, with 13 bases between the two germline ends. The CDR3 consists of 17 residues. Those who participated ranged in age from about 18 to 95 years and resided in 20 to 30 US areas. Participants' reported clinical history set cohort assignment. In Cohort 3, a recovered donor had either two negative PCRs, clearance, or symptom resolution. Original handling: Amplification of reference gene primers provided the estimated nucleated cell counts. Generated by immunoSEQ multiplex PCR, the TCRdb table keeps only in-frame clones and is missing some. For V, J and clone size, that table is used; D and trimming come from the DNA. This table holds hundreds of thousands of clones, 80% to 90% found once.

The material sequenced was PBMCs or T cells enriched from blood (not recorded which). The source of this sequence is a man in his forties or fifties who had recovered from COVID-19. The gene calls are TRBV7-2 and TRBJ2-2, with TRBD1 as a possible D gene (5 bases). CDR3 residues: CASSLSLTAPNTGELFF. The CDR3 nucleotides read TGTGCCAGCAGCTTATCTTTGACAGCTCCGAACACCGGGGAGCTGTTTTTT. Filled out from reference TRBV7-2 and TRBJ2-2, the complete variable domain reads GAGVSQSPSNKVTEKGKDVELRCDPISGHTALYWYRQSLGQGLEFLIYFQGNSAPDKSGLPSDRFSAERTGGSVSTLTIQRTQQEDSAVYLCASSLSLTAPNTGELFFGEGSRLTVL.